The 26 T cell receptor beta chains below were found in one sample sequenced in a study of T cell changes during pregnancy in multiple sclerosis. This table comes from immunoSEQ multiplex PCR, and its TCRdb copy is limited to in-frame clones, with some not included. Here the sample spans about 12,000 clones, roughly nine tenths being singletons. The sequencing here drew on CD8+ T cells from peripheral blood mononuclear cells, taken in the second trimester of pregnancy. The origin of the receptors is a female donor in good health, enrolled as a control in a pregnancy study.

The chain has TRBV6-1 and TRBJ1-5; TRBD1 is a possible D gene (6 bases). Germline lookup yields CDR1 MNHNS and CDR2 SASEGT. The V gene lost 2 bases and the J gene lost 2 bases, with 10 bases spanning the gap. The CDR3 length is 15 residues. CDR3 in amino acids: CASSERGSRNQPQHF. Here the CDR3 DNA reads TGTGCCAGCAGTGAAAGGGGGAGTCGCAATCAGCCCCAGCATTTT.

This chain uses TRBV30 with TRBJ1-4; weak D call: TRBD1 (6 bases). The CDR3 loop spans 14 amino acids. Germline V gene lookup returns CDR1 GTSNPN and CDR2 SVGIG (reference sequence). Trimming took off 1 base at V and 8 bases at J, with 14 bases between the two ends. The CDR3 nucleotides read TGTGCCTGGAGTGATGGGGGCCAGCGGGAAAAACTGTTTTTT. Amino acid sequence: CAWSDGGQREKLFF.

The rearrangement joins TRBV6-4 to TRBJ2-2; 10 bases fit TRBD2. Germline CDR1 is MRHNA and CDR2 is SNTAGT. The CDR3 extends over 15 amino acids. With V trimmed by 5 bases and J by 2 bases, 2 bases remained unmatched. CDR3 loop: CASSSGRGNTGELFF. CDR3 nucleotide sequence: TGTGCCAGCAGTAGCGGGAGGGGAAACACCGGGGAGCTGTTTTTT.

The chain recombines TRBV6-4 with TRBJ1-1, with D possibly TRBD1 on 6 matching bases. CDR1 MRHNA and CDR2 SNTAGT come from the germline V gene. The CDR3 consists of 15 residues. Trimming stripped 3 bases from V and 5 bases from J, with 16 bases between. The DNA for the CDR3 is TGTGCCAGCAGTGAAAGACCGACAGGTGGGACTGAAGCTTTCTTT. Amino acids: CASSERPTGGTEAFF.

This chain connects TRBV5-6 to TRBJ1-5, with TRBD1 matching 7 bases. The CDR3 consists of 16 residues. CDR1 and CDR2 from the germline V gene are SGHDT and YYEEEE. Unmatched junction bases numbered 15, after V lost 5 bases and J lost 7 bases. The CDR3 DNA follows: TGTGCCAGCAGGGACAGGACGGAGGGAGTGGAGCAGCCCCAGCATTTT. It yields the protein CASRDRTEGVEQPQHF. Using reference TRBV5-6 and TRBJ1-5 for the parts outside the CDR3, the full variable domain is DAGVTQSPTHLIKTRGQQVTLRCSPKSGHDTVSWYQQALGQGPQFIFQYYEEEERQRGNFPDRFSGHQFPNYSSELNVNALLLGDSALYLCASRDRTEGVEQPQHFGDGTRLSIL.

The rearrangement links TRBV18 to TRBJ2-3; TRBD1 matches 10 bases. Germline values: CDR1 KGHSH, CDR2 LQKENI. The CDR3 is 15 amino acids. Germline trimming cut 3 bases from V and 0 bases from J; bases unmatched to any gene: 0. CDR3 protein: CASSPGQGSTDTQYF. Written as DNA, the CDR3 is TGTGCCAGCTCACCGGGACAGGGGAGCACAGATACGCAGTATTTT.

The rearrangement uses TRBV4-1 and TRBJ2-7; 7 bases agree with TRBD1. The length of the CDR3 is 14 residues. Germline V gene lookup returns CDR1 MGHRA and CDR2 YSYEKL. The junction had 5 bases not matched to a gene; V was cut back by 4 bases and J by 2 bases. The CDR3 loop reads CASSPRTGTYEQYF. The CDR3, as DNA: TGCGCCAGCAGCCCGAGGACAGGAACCTACGAGCAGTACTTC.

The chain couples TRBV9 to TRBJ1-1; D unclear. The V gene lost 10 bases and the J gene lost 3 bases, with 13 bases spanning the gap. Looked up from germline, CDR1 is SGDLS and CDR2 is YYNGEE. The CDR3 extends over 12 amino acids. The CDR3 coding sequence is TGTGCCTCTGGCGGGGTGCACACTGAAGCTTTCTTT. The encoded protein is CASGGVHTEAFF.

The chain carries TRBV6-5 and TRBJ2-5; D ambiguous. This CDR3 region has 15 residues. V was shortened by 0 bases and J by 2 bases, with 10 bases between the two germline ends. From germline, CDR1 is MNHEY and CDR2 SVGAGI. CDR3 in amino acids: CASSYSPSAQETQYF. The CDR3 nucleotides read TGTGCCAGCAGTTACTCCCCAAGCGCACAAGAGACCCAGTACTTC.

This chain connects TRBV13 to TRBJ2-3; TRBD2 might be the D (5 bases). Trimming shortened V by 4 bases and J by 6 bases, and 8 bases separated the two germline ends. Germline V gene sequence: CDR1 PRHDT, CDR2 FYEKMQ (reference sequence). The CDR3 consists of 12 residues. CDR3 loop: CASSWEHDTQYF. In DNA, the CDR3 is TGTGCCAGCAGCTGGGAGCATGATACGCAGTATTTT.

The chain employs TRBV13 and TRBJ2-1; no clear D. V lost 8 bases, J lost 0 bases, and 5 bases lay in between. The CDR3 has 12 residues. CDR1 is PRHDT and CDR2 is FYEKMQ in the germline V gene (reference sequence). The CDR3 nucleotides are TGTGCCAGCCGCGACTCCTACAATGAGCAGTTCTTC. This codes for CASRDSYNEQFF. Combining the CDR3 with reference TRBV13 and TRBJ2-1 gives the whole variable domain AAGVIQSPRHLIKEKRETATLKCYPIPRHDTVYWYQQGPGQDPQFLISFYEKMQSDKGSIPDRFSAQQFSDYHSELNMSSLELGDSALYFCASRDSYNEQFFGPGTRLTVL.

The CDR3 here is CASSQGLAGGNEQYF. CDR3 nucleotide sequence: TGTGCCAGCAGCCAGGGACTAGCGGGAGGGAACGAGCAGTACTTC. The chain joins TRBV6-5 to TRBJ2-7; the match to TRBD2 covers 16 bases. Germline CDR1 MNHEY, CDR2 SVGAGI. V dropped 6 bases and J dropped 5; count of bases not matched to a gene: 4. The CDR3 is made up of 15 amino acids.

This clone has a single count. V gene TRBV5-1 combines with J gene TRBJ2-1; 7 nucleotides match TRBD2. This CDR3 has 15 residues. Germline lookup yields CDR1 SGHRS and CDR2 YFSETQ. J lost 6 bases, V lost 0 bases, and 6 bases had no gene match. The CDR3 DNA reads as TGCGCCAGCAGCTTGGACGGGGGAGGGCTCAATGAGCAGTTCTTC. It codes for CASSLDGGGLNEQFF.

DNA for the CDR3: TGTGCCAGCAGCAATCCCGTGGCGGGAGGGAGTTCCTACAATGAGCAGTTCTTC. It yields the protein CASSNPVAGGSSYNEQFF. The chain is built from TRBV7-9 and TRBJ2-1, with 9 positions matching TRBD2. The ends lost 5 bases at V and 1 base at J; junction bases unmatched: 12. Germline CDR1 and CDR2: SEHNR and FQNEAQ (reference sequence). The CDR3 loop spans 18 amino acids. Variable domain in full (rest from reference TRBV7-9 and TRBJ2-1): DTGVSQNPRHKITKRGQNVTFRCDPISEHNRLYWYRQTLGQGPEFLTYFQNEAQLEKSRLLSDRFSAERPKGSFSTLEIQRTEQGDSAMYLCASSNPVAGGSSYNEQFFGPGTRLTVL.

The V and J genes are TRBV11-2 and TRBJ1-1; 11 positions match TRBD1. V lost 5 bases, J lost 5 bases, and 10 bases stayed unmatched. The CDR3 length is 16 residues. From germline, CDR1 is SGHAT and CDR2 FQNNGV. The CDR3 sequence: CASSPGGQGGWTEAFF. For the CDR3, the DNA is TGTGCCAGCAGCCCGGGGGGACAGGGGGGGTGGACTGAAGCTTTCTTT. The full variable domain, with the rest looked up from reference TRBV11-2 and TRBJ1-1, is EAGVAQSPRYKIIEKRQSVAFWCNPISGHATLYWYQQILGQGPKLLIQFQNNGVVDDSQLPKDRFSAERLKGVDSTLKIQPAKLEDSAVYLCASSPGGQGGWTEAFFGQGTRLTVV.

The chain uses TRBV7-6 and TRBJ2-1, with a possible D match to TRBD2 (6 bases). Trimming shortened V by 0 bases and J by 8 bases, and 11 bases separated the two germline ends. The CDR3 has 14 amino acids. Germline V CDR1 and CDR2: SGHVS, FNYEAQ. CDR3 loop: CASSLAGGGDEQFF. The DNA for the CDR3 is TGTGCCAGCAGCTTAGCGGGCGGCGGGGATGAGCAGTTCTTC. The full variable domain, in which reference TRBV7-6 and TRBJ2-1 provide the parts outside the CDR3, is GAGVSQSPRYKVTKRGQDVALRCDPISGHVSLYWYRQALGQGPEFLTYFNYEAQQDKSGLPNDRFSAERPEGSISTLTIQRTEQRDSAMYRCASSLAGGGDEQFFGPGTRLTVL.

The J gene is TRBJ1-2, the V gene TRBV5-6; 7 nucleotides align to TRBD1. This CDR3 region has 15 residues. With 4 bases clipped from V and 3 bases from J, the junction kept 9 bases outside the gene matches. Germline V lookup: CDR1 SGHDT, CDR2 YYEEEE. The CDR3 protein is CASSPAHRGDYGYTF. CDR3 in DNA: TGTGCCAGCAGCCCGGCCCACAGGGGAGACTATGGCTACACCTTC. The entire variable domain, with the rest obtained from reference TRBV5-6 and TRBJ1-2, is as follows: DAGVTQSPTHLIKTRGQQVTLRCSPKSGHDTVSWYQQALGQGPQFIFQYYEEEERQRGNFPDRFSGHQFPNYSSELNVNALLLGDSALYLCASSPAHRGDYGYTFGSGTRLTVV.

This clone was detected once. The V gene is TRBV19, the J gene TRBJ1-4, with D possibly matching TRBD1 (6 bases). Germline CDR1 reads LNHDA; CDR2 reads SQIVND (reference sequence). This CDR3 contains 14 residues. V was clipped by 6 bases and J by 5 bases, with 13 bases between them. CDR3 sequence (DNA): TGTGCCAGTAGCACCCCCGACAGGAATGAAAAACTGTTTTTT. The encoded protein is CASSTPDRNEKLFF.

J is TRBJ1-1 and V is TRBV27; no firm D call. Trimming took off 5 bases at V and 1 base at J, with 8 bases between the two ends. CDR3 length: 13 residues. CDR1 and CDR2 from the germline V gene are MNHEY and SMNVEV (reference sequence). CDR3 loop: CASSVVRNTEAFF. The CDR3 region has the DNA TGTGCCAGCAGTGTCGTCCGGAACACTGAAGCTTTCTTT.

For this clone: Other DNA sequences of this sample code for an identical CDR3. The chain combines TRBV6-1 with TRBJ1-5; D ambiguous. This CDR3 comprises 14 residues. Trimming stripped 2 bases from V and 4 bases from J, with 9 bases between. Germline V gives CDR1 MNHNS, CDR2 SASEGT. CDR3 in amino acids: CASSESGDNQPQHF. The CDR3 DNA is TGTGCCAGCAGTGAAAGTGGAGATAATCAGCCCCAGCATTTT.

In this sample, this clone turned up once. The V and J genes are TRBV7-9 and TRBJ2-2; a possible D gene is TRBD1 (8 bases). The V gene's germline CDR1 is SEHNR and CDR2 FQNEAQ (reference sequence). The V end was cut by 5 bases, the J end by 6 bases, with 16 bases between. The CDR3 consists of 15 residues. The CDR3 sequence: CASSKTGAGAGELFF. The CDR3 DNA sequence: TGTGCCAGCAGCAAGACAGGGGCGGGGGCCGGGGAGCTGTTTTTT.

This clone appeared a single time. V and J are TRBV12-5 and TRBJ1-2; 7 bases agree with TRBD1. Per germline, CDR1 LGHNT and CDR2 FRNRAP. V lost 7 bases, J lost 4 bases, and 9 bases stayed unmatched. This CDR3 contains 14 residues. The CDR3 is CASDPRDRSYGYTF. As DNA, the CDR3 is TGTGCTAGTGACCCAAGGGACAGATCCTATGGCTACACCTTC.

This clone was seen a single time. This chain joins TRBV30 and TRBJ2-3; tentative D call: TRBD2 (5 bases). Trimming cost V 8 bases and J 3 bases, with 18 bases left between them. The CDR3 is 14 amino acids. Germline-derived CDR1 and CDR2 are GTSNPN and SVGIG (reference sequence). In DNA form, the CDR3 reads TGTGCCAGAGGAGGCCCCACCCGTACAGATACGCAGTATTTT. Translating it yields CARGGPTRTDTQYF.

Written as DNA, the CDR3 is TGTGCCAGCAGTGGGGCAGTTGAAGCTTTCTTT. It encodes CASSGAVEAFF. The chain links TRBV6-4 to TRBJ1-1, with D unclear. Trimming pared 4 bases from V and 7 bases from J, leaving 7 bases between. The CDR3 totals 11 residues. Germline loops: CDR1 MRHNA, CDR2 SNTAGT.

The chain employs TRBV29-1 and TRBJ1-2, with TRBD1 matching over 10 bases. The CDR3 is 14 residues long. V was clipped by 4 bases and J by 3 bases; unmatched bases: 5. CDR1 and CDR2 (germline): SQVTM, ANQGSEA. The DNA for the CDR3 is TGCAGCGTTGTAGGGACAGGGGTCTACTATGGCTACACCTTC. Encoded protein: CSVVGTGVYYGYTF.

Only one count was recorded for this clone. V and J are TRBV29-1 and TRBJ1-2; D gene unclear. This CDR3 has 13 amino acids. V lost 3 bases, J lost 6 bases, and 14 bases lay in between. Looked up from germline, CDR1 is SQVTM and CDR2 is ANQGSEA. CDR3 coding DNA: TGCAGCGTTGACGGATCGGGGAGAGATGGCTACACCTTC. Translated: CSVDGSGRDGYTF. The variable domain in full, with the rest retrieved from reference TRBV29-1 and TRBJ1-2, is SAVISQKPSRDICQRGTSLTIQCQVDSQVTMMFWYRQQPGQSLTLIATANQGSEATYESGFVIDKFPISRPNLTFSTLTVSNMSPEDSSIYLCSVDGSGRDGYTFGSGTRLTVV.